This T cell receptor beta chain came from a study of CD8+CD57+ T cells in acquired aplastic anemia. Whoever was chosen for sequencing had shown CD8+CD57+ cell expansion by flow cytometry. Genomic DNA provided the template from which TCR beta VDJ and CDR3 profiles were obtained. TCRdb redid the calling of the reads with MiXCR, one entry per CDR3 protein. In the table there are approximately 190,000 distinct CDR3 sequences, more than 45% of which are singletons. V dropped 5 bases and J dropped 0; count of bases not matched to a gene: 7. Germline lookup yields CDR1 LNHDA and CDR2 SQIVND (reference sequence). This CDR3 region has 16 residues. This clonotype has a count of ten or more.

The sequence came from a human donor with aplastic anemia. The chain carries TRBV19 and TRBJ2-1; 7 positions match TRBD2. Input material: sorted CD4+, CD8+, or CD8+CD57+ T cells (not recorded which) from PBMCs. Here the CDR3 DNA reads TGTGCCAGTAGTTGGGCTAGCGGCCTCTCCTACAATGAGCAGTTCTTC. It specifies CASSWASGLSYNEQFF. The variable domain in full, with the rest retrieved from reference TRBV19 and TRBJ2-1, is DGGITQSPKYLFRKEGQNVTLSCEQNLNHDAMYWYRQDPGQGLRLIYYSQIVNDFQKGDIAEGYSVSREKKESFPLTVTSAQKNPTAFYLCASSWASGLSYNEQFFGPGTRLTVL.